What follows is one T cell receptor beta chain and its context. What it recognizes is unknown. CDR3 length: 13 residues. The V end was cut by 2 bases, the J end by 2 bases, with 5 bases between. Germline V gene data show CDR1 as SGHDN and CDR2 as FVKESK. The sample is drawn from a study of identifying expanded T cells in peripheral blood. Regarding the study as a whole: Clone count variance between approximately two-week samples rose with total template count.

The assay was immunoSEQ multiplex PCR, and TCRdb's table has in-frame clones only and misses some. The profile shows approximately 140,000 clones, less than 90% of them singletons. Sequencing was done on a sample of blood. The TCR originated in a person between 18 and 75 years old in good health. The rearrangement uses TRBV14 and TRBJ2-3, with D unresolved. Here the CDR3 reads CASSQFITDTQYF. In DNA form, the CDR3 reads TGTGCCAGCAGCCAATTCATCACAGATACGCAGTATTTT.